This is a list of T cell receptor beta chains from one sample in a study of blood T cells in healthy people across ages. A single record per CDR3 protein comes from TCRdb applying MiXCR to the 5' RACE reads. Of about 670,000 distinct CDR3 sequences listed, around 38% are singletons. What was sequenced was blood. The origin of the receptors is a man older than 75 in good health. CDR3s leave out the opening cysteine and the closing phenylalanine or tryptophan.

cdr3_aa v_call
ASSYRRTTNEKLF TRBV2
ASSSNGETQY TRBV5-1
ASRRREGARGYT TRBV6-1
ASSTGGLMNTEAF TRBV12-3/TRBV12-4
ASILEWDSRWNEQY TRBV5-1
SATRDNQETQY TRBV20-1
SALDRERNTEAF TRBV20-1
ASSLWGANEKLF TRBV7-2
ASSSGREDQPQH TRBV4-2
ASIGHGDSPNGSYNEQY TRBV2
ASSPITSQGEKLF TRBV18
ATSRVRYSGGAKNIQY TRBV15
ATSRGGQGVPDTQY TRBV15
SARPLAGVSYEQY TRBV20-1
ASSLGSPGQNQPQH TRBV7-2
ASSFSSGSGGETQY TRBV11-2
ASRKLRQETQY TRBV12-3/TRBV12-4
ASSRGPKTSGITDTQY TRBV3-1
ASRLRTGRRDEQF TRBV27
ASSLTGRDTQY TRBV7-3
ASSPSGTPNTEAF TRBV18
SVAQGGETQY TRBV20-1
ASSYLQGAGEAF TRBV6-6
ASSLGTLAGQETQY TRBV7-2
SASGQGVYQETQY TRBV20-1
ASSWAGKTNYGYT TRBV12-3/TRBV12-4
ASRPGQVTNNEQF TRBV6-2/TRBV6-3
ASSPTGGQPQH TRBV5-1
SGASSNQPQH TRBV20-1